This T cell receptor (beta chain) was identified during a study of blood T cell repertoires in COVID-19. Looking at the study overall: Sample material is recorded as cDNA or gDNA derived from T cells, B-cell-depleted T cells, or PBMCs.

TCRdb keeps only in-frame clones here, not all; method: immunoSEQ multiplex PCR. The table has 150,000 to 200,000 clones, 80% to 90% seen once. Germline values: CDR1 KGHDR, CDR2 SFDVKD. The CDR3 loop spans 13 amino acids. Trimming took 3 bases from V and 11 from J; bases not matched to a gene: 6. The clonotype comes from a woman under 30 who had recovered from COVID-19. Sequences were obtained from peripheral blood. The gene calls are TRBV24-1 and TRBJ1-1; 9 bases are a match to TRBD1. CDR3 in amino acids: CATSDHRGRGAFF. DNA for the CDR3: TGTGCCACCAGTGATCACAGGGGGCGCGGGGCTTTCTTT.